This T cell receptor beta chain was retrieved from a study of metastatic and nonmetastatic thyroid tumors. Study context: Across blood and tumor or nodule tissue, repertoires from malignant and benign thyroid patients were compared with one another.

By share of the sample, this clone is medium-sized. Its antigen is undetermined. Among the patients, none had received any treatment before thyroid surgery. Findings of the study overall: A significant increase in TCR beta diversity was reportedly seen in malignant thyroid tumors relative to benign nodules, in blood and tumor.

Original handling: Construction of a distant-metastasis classifier for papillary thyroid cancer relied on CDR3 differences across clinicopathological groups. TCRdb re-processed the PCR reads through MiXCR. V and J calls and clone size were set by TCRdb, not the authors. The repertoire consists of about 11,000 clones, with approximately 29% occurring once and the leading ten covering around 16%. The receptor comes from a female donor with papillary thyroid cancer or a benign thyroid nodule (not recorded which). Some clones in this sample may be carry-over from other donors' samples. Sample: tumor tissue.

The CDR3 loop reads CASSQAGTGQDTQYF. In DNA form, the CDR3 reads TGCGCCAGCAGCCAGGCCGGGACAGGGCAAGATACGCAGTATTTT. V and J are TRBV4-3 and TRBJ2-3; 9 nucleotides line up with TRBD1. Germline loops: CDR1 LGHNA, CDR2 YSLEER. V gave up 3 bases and J gave up 5 bases; unmatched junction bases: 6. CDR3 length: 15 amino acids.